One sample yielded the 9 T cell receptor beta chains listed below, sequenced in a study of cytomegalovirus exposure and HLA in healthy donors. The PCR used 60 Vbeta and 13 Jbeta primers. Assay used: immunoSEQ multiplex PCR; TCRdb lists only in-frame clones, some missing. The sample includes about 140,000 clones, approximately 75% of them seen just once. The sequenced material came from PBMCs. These receptors were obtained from a male donor in good health and CMV-seronegative.

The chain couples TRBV6-1 to TRBJ2-1; tentatively, D is TRBD1 (6 bases). The CDR3 consists of 16 residues. The germline CDR1 and CDR2 sequences are MNHNS and SASEGT. The V gene lost 2 bases and the J gene lost 5 bases, with 16 bases spanning the gap. CDR3 residues: CASSEKGRGIDNEQFF. The DNA for the CDR3 is TGTGCCAGCAGTGAAAAGGGCAGGGGTATCGACAATGAGCAGTTCTTC.

This clone was counted once. The V gene is TRBV7-2, the J gene TRBJ2-3; D call uncertain. Germline V lookup: CDR1 SGHTA, CDR2 FQGNSA. Trimming stripped 1 base from V and 4 bases from J, with 9 bases between. This CDR3 has 14 residues. CDR3 loop: CASSLVSGPDTQYF. Here the CDR3 DNA reads TGTGCCAGCAGCTTAGTAAGTGGCCCAGATACGCAGTATTTT.

The chain recombines TRBV6-5 with TRBJ1-5; no definite D call. CDR3 length: 13 residues. Germline CDR1 reads MNHEY; CDR2 reads SVGAGI. V was clipped by 7 bases and J by 3 bases, with 10 bases between them. The CDR3 sequence: CASTRRVNQPQHF. DNA for the CDR3: TGTGCCAGCACACGGAGGGTCAATCAGCCCCAGCATTTT.

The gene calls are TRBV5-1 and TRBJ2-5; the D gene is possibly TRBD2 (7 bases). V was shortened by 7 bases and J by 9 bases, with 22 bases between the two germline ends. Germline CDR1 is SGHRS and CDR2 is YFSETQ. There are 14 residues in the CDR3. The CDR3 region has the DNA TGCGCCAGCCGGGATACAGGGAGGGTTGAGGCCCAGTACTTC. Residues: CASRDTGRVEAQYF. The full variable domain, rest sourced from reference TRBV5-1 and TRBJ2-5, is KAGVTQTPRYLIKTRGQQVTLSCSPISGHRSVSWYQQTPGQGLQFLFEYFSETQRNKGNFPGRFSGRQFSNSRSEMNVSTLELGDSALYLCASRDTGRVEAQYFGPGTRLLVL.

This chain joins TRBV27 and TRBJ2-3; no reliable D call. The CDR3 loop spans 15 amino acids. V shed 3 bases and J shed 0 bases, with 10 bases lying between them. In germline, CDR1 is MNHEY, CDR2 SMNVEV (reference sequence). The CDR3 reads CASSLGIRSTDTQYF. Here the CDR3 DNA reads TGTGCCAGCAGTTTGGGCATCCGAAGCACAGATACGCAGTATTTT.

The rearrangement joins TRBV27 to TRBJ1-1, with D perhaps matching TRBD1 (6 bases). The CDR3 sequence is 15 residues long. Germline V gene lookup returns CDR1 MNHEY and CDR2 SMNVEV (reference sequence). The ends were cut back, 3 bases at V and 0 bases at J, with 11 bases in the middle. CDR3 bases: TGTGCCAGCAGTTTCTCGCAGGGGTTGAACACTGAAGCTTTCTTT. Its translation is CASSFSQGLNTEAFF.

The rearrangement links TRBV5-4 to TRBJ2-7, with 8 positions matching TRBD2. This CDR3 comprises 15 residues. V was clipped by 0 bases and J by 1 base; unmatched bases: 3. Germline V gene sequence: CDR1 SGHNT, CDR2 YYREEE (reference sequence). CDR3 in amino acids: CASSLELAASYEQYF. CDR3 bases: TGTGCCAGCAGCTTGGAACTAGCGGCGTCCTACGAGCAGTACTTC.

On this clone itself: The germline gene is not matched at one end of the junction; a read error may be the cause. This chain connects TRBV7-7 to TRBJ2-1; possibly TRBD1 for D (6 bases). Germline V gene sequence: CDR1 SSHAT, CDR2 FNYEAQ (reference sequence). The CDR3 runs to 13 residues. Here the CDR3 DNA reads TGTGCTAGCAGCCGACAGGCCTACAATGAGCAGTTCTTC. As protein: CASSRQAYNEQFF.

The genes are TRBV7-6 and TRBJ2-2, with 7 positions matching TRBD1. The junction had 6 bases not matched to a gene; V was cut back by 4 bases and J by 4 bases. The CDR3 extends over 15 amino acids. In germline, CDR1 is SGHVS, CDR2 FNYEAQ. The CDR3 bases are TGTGCCAGCAGCTCGTGGACAGGACGCACCGGGGAGCTGTTTTTT. This codes for CASSSWTGRTGELFF.